The source of this T cell receptor (beta chain) is a study of OX40 agonist ivuxolimab in advanced cancers. Study conclusions and caveats: The study found among the lowest clonal expansion in partial responders at 0.1-3.0 mg/kg. Part of the nonresponder group also had normalized T-cell clonal expansion that was low. The specificity for antigen of the expanded peripheral T cells was not determined.

Notes on this clone: What it binds is not known.

Trimming removed 3 bases from V and 9 bases from J, with 6 bases in between. The CDR3 spans 10 residues. Germline values: CDR1 DFQATT, CDR2 SNEGSKA (reference sequence). The data were produced by immunoSEQ multiplex PCR, yet TCRdb's version contains in-frame clones alone and is incomplete. The sample has roughly 62,000 clones, 65% to 85% seen once. The chain has TRBV20-1 and TRBJ2-1; D unresolved. The material sequenced was CD4+ or CD8+ T cells sorted from blood, taken in a trial of the OX40 agonist ivuxolimab. This clonotype was obtained from an adult with an advanced solid tumor such as melanoma, head and neck, liver or kidney cancer. CDR3 coding DNA: TGCAGTGCTAGCACCCCTGAGCAGTTCTTC. This codes for CSASTPEQFF.